Shown below are 17 T cell receptor beta chains from a single sample sequenced in a study of shared clonotypes between healthy human individuals. Here immunoSEQ multiplex PCR was the method, and the copy in TCRdb shows in-frame clones only, minus some. Among about 330,000 clones listed, 74% were seen once. The sample taken for sequencing was memory CD4+ T cells sorted from blood. Stated subset: CD45RA-negative fraction. The receptors stem from a young man in good health.

This clone has more than one count but fewer than ten. V gene TRBV11-2 combines with J gene TRBJ2-6; no definite D call. This CDR3 has 15 amino acids. The germline V and J ends were trimmed by 4 bases and 4 bases, with 11 bases remaining between them. Germline CDR1 and CDR2: SGHAT and FQNNGV. The CDR3, as DNA: TGTGCCAGCAGCTCCCTTTTGGAAGGGGCCAACGTCCTGACTTTC. Translation gives CASSSLLEGANVLTF.

This sequence joins TRBV29-1 and TRBJ1-2; 7 bases line up with TRBD1. The germline V gene encodes CDR1 SQVTM and CDR2 ANQGSEA. The CDR3 sequence is 11 residues long. V lost 4 bases to trimming and J lost 4 bases; unmatched junction nucleotides: 0. DNA of the CDR3: TGCAGCGTTGCAGGGGGCTATGGCTACACCTTC. This sequence encodes CSVAGGYGYTF.

V is TRBV4-3 and J is TRBJ1-3; D unresolved. Germline V gives CDR1 LGHNA, CDR2 YSLEER. V was clipped by 0 bases and J by 0 bases, with 6 bases between them. This CDR3 comprises 15 residues. The CDR3 spells CASSQDSGSGNTIYF. DNA for the CDR3: TGCGCCAGCAGCCAAGATTCGGGCTCTGGAAACACCATATATTTT.

The CDR3: CASNDRGNTGELFF. The CDR3 DNA follows: TGCGCCAGCAACGACAGGGGAAACACCGGGGAGCTGTTTTTT. The rearrangement links TRBV5-1 to TRBJ2-2; TRBD1 aligns across 8 bases. V shed 6 bases and J 2 bases; nucleotides not matched to a gene: 3. This CDR3 region has 14 residues. Germline values: CDR1 SGHRS, CDR2 YFSETQ.

V and J are TRBV5-1 and TRBJ2-5; D is possibly TRBD1 or TRBD2 (5 bases each). Trimming removed 0 bases from V and 5 bases from J, with 8 bases in between. This CDR3 has 13 residues. Germline V gene sequence: CDR1 SGHRS, CDR2 YFSETQ. CDR3 in DNA: TGCGCCAGCAGCTTGGTAGGGACGGAGACCCAGTACTTC. Its translation is CASSLVGTETQYF.

The chain recombines TRBV7-9 with TRBJ1-5; 7 bases line up with TRBD1. Germline-derived CDR1 and CDR2 are SEHNR and FQNEAQ (reference sequence). J gave up 5 bases and V 1 base, and 5 bases lay outside the gene matches. This CDR3 contains 15 residues. CDR3 coding DNA: TGTGCCAGCAGCTTAGGAACAGGGGTTTATCAGCCCCAGCATTTT. This translates into CASSLGTGVYQPQHF. The full variable domain, with the rest looked up from reference TRBV7-9 and TRBJ1-5, is DTGVSQNPRHKITKRGQNVTFRCDPISEHNRLYWYRQTLGQGPEFLTYFQNEAQLEKSRLLSDRFSAERPKGSFSTLEIQRTEQGDSAMYLCASSLGTGVYQPQHFGDGTRLSIL.

This chain links TRBV28 with TRBJ2-7, with D unresolved. The CDR3 has 14 amino acids. The V end lost 7 bases, the J end lost 3 bases, and 16 bases lay between the germline ends. The germline CDR1 and CDR2 sequences are MDHEN and SYDVKM. The CDR3 is CASTPGSRIYEQYF. The CDR3 nucleotides read TGTGCCAGCACCCCAGGCAGTCGGATCTACGAGCAGTACTTC.

The chain carries TRBV19 and TRBJ1-5; D possibly corresponds to TRBD1 (6 bases). This CDR3 spans 16 amino acids. CDR1 and CDR2 (germline): LNHDA, SQIVND (reference sequence). V was clipped by 5 bases and J by 3 bases, with 17 bases between them. CDR3 DNA: TGTGCCAGTAGTCCTCTCGTAGGGGGGGACAATCAGCCCCAGCATTTT. Protein: CASSPLVGGDNQPQHF.

This sequence joins TRBV7-6 and TRBJ1-1; 7 bases match TRBD1. This CDR3 is built from 20 residues. In germline, CDR1 is SGHVS, CDR2 FNYEAQ. J lost 0 bases, V lost 3 bases, and 19 bases had no gene match. In nucleotides, the CDR3 is TGTGCCAGCAGCTTGGCGAGGTTTGGAGGGAGGGGGCGAGTGAACACTGAAGCTTTCTTT. Amino acids: CASSLARFGGRGRVNTEAFF.

J is TRBJ2-1 and V is TRBV4-3; 8 nucleotides line up with TRBD1. V was clipped by 3 bases and J by 7 bases; unmatched bases: 2. CDR3 size: 13 residues. Germline V gene data show CDR1 as LGHNA and CDR2 as YSLEER. The CDR3: CASSQTGVNEQFF. The DNA of the CDR3 is TGCGCCAGCAGCCAGACAGGGGTGAATGAGCAGTTCTTC.

The chain joins TRBV5-4 to TRBJ2-5; 12 bases agree with TRBD1. V lost 0 bases to trimming and J lost 5 bases; unmatched junction nucleotides: 11. Germline CDR1 and CDR2: SGHNT and YYREEE (reference sequence). The CDR3 runs 18 residues. This chain's CDR3 is CASSLGGTGGVRAETQYF. The CDR3 bases are TGTGCCAGCAGCTTGGGGGGGACAGGGGGCGTGCGTGCGGAGACCCAGTACTTC.

V usage is TRBV1 and J usage is TRBJ2-1; the table gives TRBD2 as D, unverified against the DNA. TRBV1 is a recognized pseudogene. The CDR3 has 10 residues. The CDR3 protein is CTSSLREQFF. The DNA of the CDR3 is TGCACCAGCAGCCTCCGGGAGCAGTTCTTC.

The V gene is TRBV5-4, the J gene TRBJ2-7, with 11 positions matching TRBD2. This CDR3 is 14 amino acids long. CDR1 is SGHNT, CDR2 YYREEE, per germline (reference sequence). Trimming at V came to 2 bases and at J to 6 bases, leaving 4 bases not matched to a gene. The CDR3 is CASSFGLAGGEQYF. CDR3 DNA sequence: TGTGCCAGCAGCTTCGGACTAGCGGGCGGCGAGCAGTACTTC. The entire variable domain, with the rest obtained from reference TRBV5-4 and TRBJ2-7, is as follows: ETGVTQSPTHLIKTRGQQVTLRCSSQSGHNTVSWYQQALGQGPQFIFQYYREEENGRGNFPPRFSGLQFPNYSSELNVNALELDDSALYLCASSFGLAGGEQYFGPGTRLTVT.

This chain joins TRBV11-2 and TRBJ2-5; TRBD2 matches at 12 bases. The germline V gene encodes CDR1 SGHAT and CDR2 FQNNGV. The CDR3 loop spans 15 amino acids. The V gene end was trimmed by 4 bases and the J gene end by 4 bases; junction bases not matched to a gene: 4. The DNA of the CDR3 is TGTGCCAGCAGCTCCGGACTAGCGGGAAGAGAGACCCAGTACTTC. The encoded protein is CASSSGLAGRETQYF.

The genes are TRBV10-1 and TRBJ2-1; 9 bases agree with TRBD2. The V gene end was trimmed by 3 bases and the J gene end by 11 bases; junction bases not matched to a gene: 11. The germline V gene has CDR1 WNHNN and CDR2 SYGVQD (reference sequence). This CDR3 comprises 15 residues. CDR3 sequence (DNA): TGCGCCAGCAGTGACGGCCTAGCGGGATACTATCAGCAGTTCTTC. Amino acid sequence: CASSDGLAGYYQQFF.

This clone was picked up many times. The chain joins TRBV29-1 to TRBJ2-5; D gene uncertain. The CDR3 loop spans 13 amino acids. The V gene's germline CDR1 is SQVTM and CDR2 ANQGSEA. Trimming left V 6 bases short and J 4 bases short, with 15 bases between. The CDR3 spells CSVLGESLETQYF. The CDR3 region has the DNA TGCAGCGTCCTCGGTGAATCTTTAGAGACCCAGTACTTC.

V is TRBV6-1 and J is TRBJ1-4; possibly TRBD1 for D (5 bases). The CDR3 has 14 residues. Deletions cut 4 bases from V and 8 bases from J, with 14 bases between. Germline loops: CDR1 MNHNS, CDR2 SASEGT. The CDR3 DNA reads as TGTGCCAGCAGTGGGGGGAGCGCGGGGGAAAAACTGTTTTTT. This sequence encodes CASSGGSAGEKLFF.